The clone carrying this TCR beta chain was seen only once. The antigen is not known. This sample was taken from a study of shared clonotypes between healthy human individuals. Study results and caveats: The small donor group covered limited genetic and exposure diversity. Sampling used blood alone; tissue repertoires probably differ.

CD4+ cells were split into CD45RA+ naive and CD45RA-negative memory subsets. Original methodology: Filtering differed since immunoSEQ provided only junctions, with no quality scores. Clones were read by immunoSEQ multiplex PCR, and TCRdb kept only the in-frame ones, dropping some. V, J and clone size are those of that table, while D and trimming were read from the DNA. This sample carries 2 million to 2.5 million clones, about 94% of them seen once, and the ten largest clones take roughly 0.13%. The length of the CDR3 is 13 residues. V lost 5 bases and J 0 bases, leaving 8 bases between the germline ends. Germline V gene data show CDR1 as SGHAT and CDR2 as FQNNGV.

The source of this sequence is a man between 18 and 35 years old in good health. V and J are TRBV11-2 and TRBJ2-7; D is uncertain. The sequencing input was naive CD4+ T cells sorted from blood. The sample's subset: CD45RA+ positively selected. The CDR3 bases are TGTGCCAGCAGCAGCGTAGACTCCTACGAGCAGTACTTC. It specifies CASSSVDSYEQYF.